The rows below give T cell receptor beta chains drawn from one sample of a study of vaccination and CD4 T cells after COVID-19. TCRdb reprocessed the PCR reads via MiXCR and lists one record per CDR3 protein. The table includes some 12,000 distinct CDR3 sequences, 50% detected once. These receptors have no identified antigens. The material sequenced was CD4+ T cells from blood, cultured in vitro. These receptors all come from a human donor who had recovered from COVID-19. Both conserved end residues are part of each CDR3. D genes are given only for firm matches. Clone size appears in some rows only: once, few, many, or a class for an expanded clone.

v_gene	j_gene	d_gene	abundance	CDR3aa	CDR3nt
TRBV7-6	TRBJ1-3	-	-	CASSPLQGISGNTIYF	TGTGCCAGCAGCCCGTTGCAGGGGATTTCGGGAAACACCATATATTTT
TRBV12-3/TRBV12-4	TRBJ1-1	TRBD1	-	CASSFGGQGEAFF	TGTGCCAGCAGTTTCGGCGGACAGGGGGAAGCTTTCTTT
TRBV12-3/TRBV12-4	TRBJ1-1	-	-	CASSPTGSRYTEAFF	TGTGCCAGCAGCCCCACAGGGAGTCGGTACACTGAAGCTTTCTTT
TRBV7-2	TRBJ2-2	-	-	CASSLRGRTGELFF	TGTGCCAGCAGCTTAAGGGGAAGGACCGGGGAGCTGTTTTTT
TRBV6-1	TRBJ2-5	TRBD1	-	CASSERGQGRKTQYF	TGTGCCAGCAGTGAAAGGGGACAGGGACGGAAGACCCAGTACTTC
TRBV20-1	TRBJ2-3	TRBD2	few	CSAREPPRVGTSGRVMTDTQYF	TGCAGTGCTAGAGAGCCCCCAAGGGTCGGGACTAGCGGGAGGGTGATGACAGATACGCAGTATTTT
TRBV18	TRBJ2-7	-	-	CASSPSDQGVREQYF	TGTGCCAGCTCACCTTCCGATCAGGGAGTTCGGGAGCAGTACTTC
TRBV19	TRBJ2-1	TRBD2	-	CASSTSWLAGQTGYNEQFF	TGTGCCAGTAGTACCTCGTGGCTAGCGGGCCAGACGGGGTACAATGAGCAGTTCTTC
TRBV11-1	TRBJ1-2	-	-	CASSLTGQPNYGYTF	TGTGCCAGCAGTCTTACAGGACAGCCTAACTATGGCTACACCTTC
TRBV6-1	TRBJ1-5	-	few	CATSMPRGPQHF	TGTGCCACCAGTATGCCTCGAGGCCCCCAGCATTTT
TRBV7-9	TRBJ1-2	-	-	CASSPQRFDRLANYGYTF	TGTGCCAGCAGCCCTCAGAGGTTTGACAGGCTAGCTAACTATGGCTACACCTTC
TRBV20-1	TRBJ2-7	TRBD1	-	CSAPGQLYEQYF	TGCAGTGCCCCGGGACAGCTCTACGAGCAGTACTTC
TRBV10-1	TRBJ1-5	TRBD1	-	CASSETGGSRSQPQHF	TGCGCCAGCAGTGAGACAGGGGGCTCGCGGAGTCAGCCCCAGCATTTT
TRBV20-1	TRBJ2-3	-	-	CSARDSPSGTDTQYF	TGCAGTGCTAGAGATTCCCCTAGCGGCACAGATACGCAGTATTTT
TRBV20-1	TRBJ1-6	-	-	CSAETETNSPLHF	TGCAGTGCTGAGACGGAGACAAATTCACCCCTCCACTTT
TRBV7-3	TRBJ2-5	-	few	CASSLVGPGTQYF	TGTGCCAGCAGCTTAGTCGGGCCGGGGACCCAGTACTTC
TRBV20-1	TRBJ2-2	TRBD1	-	CSAIDSGGSGELFF	TGCAGTGCGATCGATTCAGGGGGCTCCGGGGAGCTGTTTTTT
TRBV6-2/TRBV6-3	TRBJ2-7	-	few	CASSYDYEQYF	TGTGCCAGCAGTTACGACTACGAGCAGTACTTC
TRBV2	TRBJ1-6	-	-	CASIRTAYNSPLHF	TGTGCCAGCATTAGGACAGCTTACAATTCACCCCTCCACTTT
TRBV24-1	TRBJ1-2	-	once	CATSDRSAWGYTF	TGTGCCACCAGTGATCGAAGTGCCTGGGGCTACACCTTC
TRBV15	TRBJ1-2	-	-	CATSRGRQVPNYGYTF	TGTGCCACCAGCAGAGGGAGGCAGGTCCCGAACTATGGCTACACCTTC
TRBV15	TRBJ2-2	-	few	CATSLRLGGAGELFF	TGTGCCACCAGCCTCCGTTTGGGCGGGGCCGGGGAGCTGTTTTTT
TRBV2	TRBJ2-5	-	-	CASRITEVGTQYF	TGTGCCAGCAGGATAACAGAGGTTGGGACCCAGTACTTC
TRBV18	TRBJ1-2	-	-	CASSPSRQWAGYTF	TGTGCCAGCTCACCCTCTAGACAGTGGGCGGGCTACACCTTC
TRBV7-9	TRBJ2-5	TRBD2	-	CASSQRGGLEETQYF	TGTGCCAGCAGCCAACGGGGGGGACTCGAAGAGACCCAGTACTTC
TRBV19	TRBJ1-2	-	few	CASSIDRGAGARGYTF	TGTGCCAGTAGTATAGATCGGGGAGCCGGGGCACGTGGCTACACCTTC
TRBV12-3/TRBV12-4	TRBJ2-2	-	-	CASSLRQGDIGELFF	TGTGCCAGCAGTCTCCGTCAGGGAGATATCGGGGAGCTGTTTTTT
TRBV28	TRBJ1-1	-	few	CASIGGAFDMGTEAFF	TGTGCCAGCATTGGCGGGGCTTTCGATATGGGCACTGAAGCTTTCTTT
TRBV7-8	TRBJ2-3	-	-	CASSSGRGTDTQYF	TGTGCCAGCAGCTCCGGGAGAGGCACAGATACGCAGTATTTT
TRBV12-3/TRBV12-4	TRBJ1-2	-	-	CASSLRRQYGYTF	TGTGCCAGCAGTTTACGACGCCAGTATGGCTACACCTTC
TRBV20-1	TRBJ1-2	TRBD1	-	CSARDSRQGLNGYTF	TGCAGTGCTAGAGATAGCCGACAGGGTCTCAATGGCTACACCTTC
TRBV11-2	TRBJ2-7	TRBD1	few	CASSDPGTGGYEQYF	TGTGCCAGCAGCGACCCCGGGACAGGGGGCTACGAGCAGTACTTC
TRBV6-5	TRBJ2-7	TRBD1	-	CASSYTGTGGGWGAYEQYF	TGTGCCAGCAGTTACACCGGGACAGGGGGCGGCTGGGGCGCCTACGAGCAGTACTTC
TRBV6-5	TRBJ1-5	-	few	CASSYSWGGNQPQHF	TGTGCCAGCAGTTACAGCTGGGGAGGCAATCAGCCCCAGCATTTT
TRBV5-1	TRBJ1-6	TRBD1	-	CASSWGQGNSPLHF	TGCGCCAGCAGCTGGGGACAGGGGAATTCACCCCTCCACTTT
TRBV20-1	TRBJ2-4	-	few	CSAGPQTPGGKNIQYF	TGCAGTGCGGGTCCACAGACCCCAGGAGGCAAAAACATTCAGTACTTC
TRBV12-3/TRBV12-4	TRBJ2-7	-	-	CASSLASSGSYEQYF	TGTGCCAGCAGTTTAGCGAGTAGCGGTAGCTACGAGCAGTACTTC
TRBV28	TRBJ2-7	-	-	CASMARVTYEQYF	TGTGCCAGCATGGCGCGTGTTACCTACGAGCAGTACTTC
TRBV28	TRBJ2-1	TRBD2	-	CASSSGLAVYNEQFF	TGTGCCAGCAGTTCGGGACTAGCGGTATACAATGAGCAGTTCTTC
TRBV7-9	TRBJ1-1	-	-	CASSLGGAQSVYTEAFF	TGTGCCAGCAGCTTAGGAGGGGCCCAGTCTGTTTACACTGAAGCTTTCTTT
TRBV7-3	TRBJ1-1	-	-	CASSASRDTEAFF	TGTGCCAGCAGCGCATCCAGGGACACTGAAGCTTTCTTT
TRBV29-1	TRBJ1-2	TRBD1	-	CSAGGQGDYGYTF	TGCAGCGCCGGGGGACAGGGGGACTATGGCTACACCTTC
TRBV6-1	TRBJ2-1	-	-	CASSEQAEQFF	TGTGCCAGCAGTGAACAGGCTGAGCAGTTCTTC
TRBV6-5	TRBJ1-2	TRBD1	-	CASRLLQGAGGYTF	TGTGCCAGCAGATTACTACAGGGGGCGGGCGGCTACACCTTC
TRBV27	TRBJ2-2	TRBD1	-	CASSRDRVETGELFF	TGTGCCAGCAGTCGGGACAGGGTGGAAACCGGGGAGCTGTTTTTT
TRBV28	TRBJ2-2	TRBD1	few	CASATTGETGELFF	TGTGCCAGCGCCACAACAGGGGAAACCGGGGAGCTGTTTTTT
TRBV2	TRBJ1-2	-	few	CASSVMGLDGYTF	TGTGCCAGCAGTGTTATGGGGCTTGATGGCTACACCTTC
TRBV11-2	TRBJ2-2	-	-	CASQRGPHNTGELFF	TGTGCCAGCCAACGTGGACCTCACAACACCGGGGAGCTGTTTTTT
TRBV6-2/TRBV6-3	TRBJ2-1	TRBD2	-	CASSYRGSSYNEQFF	TGTGCCAGCAGTTATCGCGGGAGCTCCTACAATGAGCAGTTCTTC
TRBV20-1	TRBJ2-5	-	-	CSARSIQGGRQETQYF	TGCAGTGCTAGATCCATCCAGGGGGGCCGACAAGAGACCCAGTACTTC
TRBV2	TRBJ1-1	-	few	CASSEDRFRTEAFF	TGTGCCAGCAGTGAAGACAGGTTTAGGACTGAAGCTTTCTTT
TRBV28	TRBJ2-7	-	-	CASMGHSYEQYF	TGTGCCAGCATGGGACACTCCTACGAGCAGTACTTC
TRBV7-6	TRBJ2-7	-	-	CASSPTPSLSALEEQYF	TGTGCCAGCAGCCCAACCCCTTCTTTGAGCGCCCTAGAAGAGCAGTACTTC
TRBV6-4	TRBJ2-3	-	-	CASSDRTDTDTQYF	TGTGCCAGCAGTGACCGGACAGACACAGATACGCAGTATTTT
TRBV7-9	TRBJ1-2	-	-	CASSPPLRSNYGYTF	TGTGCCAGCAGCCCACCGTTGAGATCTAACTATGGCTACACCTTC
TRBV24-1	TRBJ2-6	-	few	CATSDTLGGGTGANVLTF	TGTGCCACCAGTGACACCCTTGGAGGAGGCACTGGGGCCAACGTCCTGACTTTC